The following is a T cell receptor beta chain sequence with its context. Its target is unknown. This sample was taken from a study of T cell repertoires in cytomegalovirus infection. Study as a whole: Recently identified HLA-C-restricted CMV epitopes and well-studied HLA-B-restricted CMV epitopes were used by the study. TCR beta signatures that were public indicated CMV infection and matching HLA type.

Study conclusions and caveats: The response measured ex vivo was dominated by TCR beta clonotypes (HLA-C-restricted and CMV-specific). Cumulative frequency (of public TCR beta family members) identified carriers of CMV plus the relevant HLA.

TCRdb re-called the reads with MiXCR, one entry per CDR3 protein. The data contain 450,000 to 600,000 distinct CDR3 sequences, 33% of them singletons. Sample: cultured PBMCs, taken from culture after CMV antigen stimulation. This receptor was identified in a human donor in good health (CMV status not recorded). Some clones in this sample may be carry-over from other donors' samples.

The CDR3 loop reads CSARDRANYGYTF. CDR3 DNA: TGCAGTGCTAGAGATAGGGCTAACTATGGCTACACCTTC. The chain couples TRBV20-1 to TRBJ1-2; D is ambiguous. This CDR3 has 13 residues. Germline V gene sequence: CDR1 DFQATT, CDR2 SNEGSKA (reference sequence). Trimming shortened V by 0 bases and J by 0 bases, and 5 bases separated the two germline ends.